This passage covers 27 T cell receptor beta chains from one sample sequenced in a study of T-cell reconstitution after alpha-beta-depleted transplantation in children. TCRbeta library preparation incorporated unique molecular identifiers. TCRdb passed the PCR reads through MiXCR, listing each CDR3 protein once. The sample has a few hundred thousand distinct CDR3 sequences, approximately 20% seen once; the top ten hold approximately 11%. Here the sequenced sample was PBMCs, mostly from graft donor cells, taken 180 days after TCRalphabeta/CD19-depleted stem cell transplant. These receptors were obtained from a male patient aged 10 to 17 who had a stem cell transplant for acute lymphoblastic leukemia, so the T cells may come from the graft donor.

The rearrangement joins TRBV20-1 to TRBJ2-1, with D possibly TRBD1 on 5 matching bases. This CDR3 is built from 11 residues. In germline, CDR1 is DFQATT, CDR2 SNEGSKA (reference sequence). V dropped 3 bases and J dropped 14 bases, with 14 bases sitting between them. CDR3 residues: CSARVRQGKFF. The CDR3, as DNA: TGCAGTGCTAGGGTTCGGCAGGGAAAGTTCTTC.

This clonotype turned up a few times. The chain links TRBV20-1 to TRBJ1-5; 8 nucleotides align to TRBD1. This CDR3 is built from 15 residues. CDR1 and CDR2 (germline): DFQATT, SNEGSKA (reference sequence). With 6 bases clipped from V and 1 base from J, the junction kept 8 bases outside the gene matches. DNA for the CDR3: TGCAGTGCCGGGGACAGGTACTCGAGCAATCAGCCCCAGCATTTT. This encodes CSAGDRYSSNQPQHF.

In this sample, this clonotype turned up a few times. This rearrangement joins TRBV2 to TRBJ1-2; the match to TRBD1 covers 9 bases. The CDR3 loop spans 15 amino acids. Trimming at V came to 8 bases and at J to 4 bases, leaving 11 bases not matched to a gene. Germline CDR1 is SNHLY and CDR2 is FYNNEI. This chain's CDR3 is CASSEQGALGYGYTF. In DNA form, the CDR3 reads TGTGCCAGCTCAGAACAGGGGGCTTTGGGCTATGGCTACACCTTC.

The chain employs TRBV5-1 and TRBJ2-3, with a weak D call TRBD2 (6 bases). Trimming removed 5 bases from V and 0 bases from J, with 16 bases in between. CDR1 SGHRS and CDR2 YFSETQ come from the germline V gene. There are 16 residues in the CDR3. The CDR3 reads CASRPGRGPSTDTQYF. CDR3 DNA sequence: TGCGCCAGCAGACCCGGGCGGGGACCTAGCACAGATACGCAGTATTTT.

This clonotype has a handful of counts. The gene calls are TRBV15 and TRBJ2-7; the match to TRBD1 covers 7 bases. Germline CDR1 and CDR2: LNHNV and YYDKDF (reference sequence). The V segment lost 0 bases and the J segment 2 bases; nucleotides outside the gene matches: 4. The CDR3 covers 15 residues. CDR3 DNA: TGTGCCACCAGCAGAGAAACAGGGGCTCCCTACGAGCAGTACTTC. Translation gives CATSRETGAPYEQYF.

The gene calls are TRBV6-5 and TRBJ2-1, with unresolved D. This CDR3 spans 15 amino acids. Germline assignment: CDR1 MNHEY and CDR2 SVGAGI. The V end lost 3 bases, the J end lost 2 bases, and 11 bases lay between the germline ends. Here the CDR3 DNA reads TGTGCCAGCAGTTATCGTTCCTACACCTACAATGAGCAGTTCTTC. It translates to CASSYRSYTYNEQFF.

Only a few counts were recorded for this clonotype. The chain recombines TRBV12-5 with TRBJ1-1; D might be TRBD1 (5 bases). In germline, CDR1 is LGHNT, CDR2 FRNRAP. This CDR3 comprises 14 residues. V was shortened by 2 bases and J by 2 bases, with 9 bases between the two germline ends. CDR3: CASGLQGLNTEAFF. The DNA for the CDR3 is TGTGCTAGTGGTTTGCAGGGACTTAACACTGAAGCTTTCTTT.

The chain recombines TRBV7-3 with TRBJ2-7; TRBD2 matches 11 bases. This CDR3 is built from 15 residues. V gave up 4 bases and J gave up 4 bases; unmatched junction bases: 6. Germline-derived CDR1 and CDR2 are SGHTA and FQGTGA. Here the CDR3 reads CASSSPTSGIYEQYF. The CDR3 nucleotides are TGTGCCAGCAGCTCACCGACTAGCGGGATATACGAGCAGTACTTC.

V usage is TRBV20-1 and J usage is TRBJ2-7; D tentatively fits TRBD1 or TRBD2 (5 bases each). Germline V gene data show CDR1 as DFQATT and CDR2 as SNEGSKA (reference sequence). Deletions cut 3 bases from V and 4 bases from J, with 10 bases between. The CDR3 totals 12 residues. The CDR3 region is CSARDWTYEQYF. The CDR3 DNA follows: TGCAGTGCTAGGGACTGGACATACGAGCAGTACTTC.

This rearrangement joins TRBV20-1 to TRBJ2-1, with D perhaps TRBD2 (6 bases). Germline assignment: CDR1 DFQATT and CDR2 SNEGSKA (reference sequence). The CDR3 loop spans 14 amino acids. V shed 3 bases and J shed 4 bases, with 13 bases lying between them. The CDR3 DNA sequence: TGCAGTGCTAGGTGGGGAGGTACTTACAATGAGCAGTTCTTC. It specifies CSARWGGTYNEQFF.

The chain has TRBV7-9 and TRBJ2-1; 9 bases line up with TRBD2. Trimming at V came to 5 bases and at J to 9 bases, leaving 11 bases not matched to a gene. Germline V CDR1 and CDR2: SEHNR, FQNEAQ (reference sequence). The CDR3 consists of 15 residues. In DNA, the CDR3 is TGTGCCAGCAGCCCGCTAGCGGGATCCGCGGGTGAGCAGTTCTTC. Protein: CASSPLAGSAGEQFF.

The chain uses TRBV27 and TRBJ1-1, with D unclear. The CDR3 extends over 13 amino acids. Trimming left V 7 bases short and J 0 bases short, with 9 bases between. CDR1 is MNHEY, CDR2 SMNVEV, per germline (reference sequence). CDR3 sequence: CASTQTLNTEAFF. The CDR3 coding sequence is TGTGCCAGCACCCAGACATTGAACACTGAAGCTTTCTTT.

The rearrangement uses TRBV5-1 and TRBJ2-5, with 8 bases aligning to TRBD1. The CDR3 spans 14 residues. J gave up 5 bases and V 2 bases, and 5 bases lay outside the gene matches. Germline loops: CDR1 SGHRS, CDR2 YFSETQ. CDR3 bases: TGCGCCAGCAGCTTCCGGACAGGGACGGAGACCCAGTACTTC. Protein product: CASSFRTGTETQYF.

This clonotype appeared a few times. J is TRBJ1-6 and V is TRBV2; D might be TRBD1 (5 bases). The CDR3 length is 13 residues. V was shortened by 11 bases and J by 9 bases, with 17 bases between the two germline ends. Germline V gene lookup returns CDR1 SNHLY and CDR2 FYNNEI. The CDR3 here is CAGSPGRLSPLHF. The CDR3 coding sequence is TGTGCCGGGTCACCGGGGCGCCTTTCACCCCTCCACTTT. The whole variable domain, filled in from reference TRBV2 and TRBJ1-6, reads EPEVTQTPSHQVTQMGQEVILRCVPISNHLYFYWYRQILGQKVEFLVSFYNNEISEKSEIFDDQFSVERPDGSNFTLKIRSTKLEDSAMYFCAGSPGRLSPLHFGNGTRLTVT.

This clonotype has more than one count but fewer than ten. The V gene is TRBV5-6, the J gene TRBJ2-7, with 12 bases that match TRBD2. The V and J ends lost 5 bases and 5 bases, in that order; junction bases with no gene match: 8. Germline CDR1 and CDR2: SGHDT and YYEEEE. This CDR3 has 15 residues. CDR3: CASSLRLAGVHEQYF. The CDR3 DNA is TGTGCCAGCAGTCTGAGACTAGCGGGAGTGCACGAGCAGTACTTC.

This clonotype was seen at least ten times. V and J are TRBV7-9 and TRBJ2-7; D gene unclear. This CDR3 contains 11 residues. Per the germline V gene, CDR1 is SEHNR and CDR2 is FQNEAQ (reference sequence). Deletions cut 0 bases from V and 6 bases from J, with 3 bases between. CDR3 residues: CASSLAAEQYF. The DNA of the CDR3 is TGTGCCAGCAGCTTAGCTGCCGAGCAGTACTTC.

As DNA, the CDR3 is TGTGCCAGCAGTCTCTTAGGGGGAGAAGAGACCCAGTACTTC. This codes for CASSLLGGEETQYF. The chain links TRBV12-3 or TRBV12-4 to TRBJ2-5; D may be TRBD1 (6 bases). The CDR3 has 14 amino acids. The ends were cut back, 5 bases at V and 3 bases at J, with 13 bases in the middle.

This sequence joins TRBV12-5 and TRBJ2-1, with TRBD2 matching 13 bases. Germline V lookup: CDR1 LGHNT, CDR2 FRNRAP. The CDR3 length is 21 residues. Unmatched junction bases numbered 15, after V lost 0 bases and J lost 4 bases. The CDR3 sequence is CASGLVLSTLAGGAAYNEQFF. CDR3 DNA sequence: TGTGCTAGTGGTTTGGTACTTAGTACACTAGCGGGAGGGGCAGCTTACAATGAGCAGTTCTTC. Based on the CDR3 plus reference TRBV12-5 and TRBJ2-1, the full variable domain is DARVTQTPRHKVTEMGQEVTMRCQPILGHNTVFWYRQTMMQGLELLAYFRNRAPLDDSGMPKDRFSAEMPDATLATLKIQPSEPRDSAVYFCASGLVLSTLAGGAAYNEQFFGPGTRLTVL.

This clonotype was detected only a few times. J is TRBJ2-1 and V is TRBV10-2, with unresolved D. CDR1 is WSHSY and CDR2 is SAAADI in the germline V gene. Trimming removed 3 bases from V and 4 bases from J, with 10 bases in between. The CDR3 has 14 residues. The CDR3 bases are TGCGCCAGCAGTGAATATAGGGATTACAATGAGCAGTTCTTC. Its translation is CASSEYRDYNEQFF.

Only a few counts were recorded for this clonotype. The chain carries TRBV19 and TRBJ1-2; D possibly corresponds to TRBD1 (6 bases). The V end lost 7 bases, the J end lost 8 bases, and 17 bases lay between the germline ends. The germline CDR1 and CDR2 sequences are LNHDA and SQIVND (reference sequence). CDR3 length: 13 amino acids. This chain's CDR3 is CASKVQGSGGYTF. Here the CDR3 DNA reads TGTGCCAGTAAGGTCCAGGGGTCTGGGGGCTACACCTTC.

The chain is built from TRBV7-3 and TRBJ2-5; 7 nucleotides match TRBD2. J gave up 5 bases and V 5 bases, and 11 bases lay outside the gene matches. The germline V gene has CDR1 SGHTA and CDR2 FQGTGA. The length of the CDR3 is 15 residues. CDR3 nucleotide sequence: TGTGCCAGCAGCCCGAGCGGGACTTGGGGCGAGACCCAGTACTTC. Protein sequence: CASSPSGTWGETQYF. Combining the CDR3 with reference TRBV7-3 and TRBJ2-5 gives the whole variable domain GAGVSQTPSNKVTEKGKYVELRCDPISGHTALYWYRQSLGQGPEFLIYFQGTGAADDSGLPNDRFFAVRPEGSVSTLKIQRTERGDSAVYLCASSPSGTWGETQYFGPGTRLLVL.

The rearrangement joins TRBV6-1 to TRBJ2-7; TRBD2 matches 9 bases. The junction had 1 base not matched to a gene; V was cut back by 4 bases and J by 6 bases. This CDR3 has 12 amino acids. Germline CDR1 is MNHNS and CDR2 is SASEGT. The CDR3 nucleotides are TGTGCCAGCAGTGTGCGGGGGGGCGAGCAGTACTTC. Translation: CASSVRGGEQYF.

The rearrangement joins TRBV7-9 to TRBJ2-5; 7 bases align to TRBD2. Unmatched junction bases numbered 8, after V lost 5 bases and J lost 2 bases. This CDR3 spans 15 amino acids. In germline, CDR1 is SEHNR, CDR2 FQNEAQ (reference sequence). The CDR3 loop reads CASSQILAIQETQYF. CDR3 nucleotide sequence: TGTGCCAGCAGCCAGATACTAGCGATACAAGAGACCCAGTACTTC.

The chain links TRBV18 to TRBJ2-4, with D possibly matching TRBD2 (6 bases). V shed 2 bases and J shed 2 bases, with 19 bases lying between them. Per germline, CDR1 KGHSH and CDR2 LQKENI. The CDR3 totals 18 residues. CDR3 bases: TGTGCCAGCTCACCAAGGAGGGCCGGGGTGAAATCCAAAAACATTCAGTACTTC. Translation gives CASSPRRAGVKSKNIQYF.

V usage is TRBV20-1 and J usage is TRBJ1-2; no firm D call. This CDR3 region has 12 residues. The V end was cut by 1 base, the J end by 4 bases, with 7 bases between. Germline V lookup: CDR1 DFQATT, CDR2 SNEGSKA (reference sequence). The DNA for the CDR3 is TGCAGTGCTAGAGGAGGGAGCTATGGCTACACCTTC. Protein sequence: CSARGGSYGYTF.

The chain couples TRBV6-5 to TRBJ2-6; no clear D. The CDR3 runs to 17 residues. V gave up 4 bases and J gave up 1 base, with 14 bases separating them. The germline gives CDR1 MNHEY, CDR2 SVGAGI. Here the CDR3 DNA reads TGTGCCAGCAGTTTAAGTCTTCGCTCTTCTGGGGCCAACGTCCTGACTTTC. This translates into CASSLSLRSSGANVLTF.

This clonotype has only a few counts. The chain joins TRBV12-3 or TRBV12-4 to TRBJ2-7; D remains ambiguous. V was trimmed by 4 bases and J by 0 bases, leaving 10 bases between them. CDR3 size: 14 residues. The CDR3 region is CASSSPPGSYEQYF. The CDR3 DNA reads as TGTGCCAGCAGTTCCCCTCCTGGCTCCTACGAGCAGTACTTC.